This TCR beta chain was recorded in a study of PD-1 blockade in classical Hodgkin lymphoma. In the study overall: Once every 2 weeks, patients received intravenous nivolumab at 3 mg/kg.

Data came from immunoSEQ multiplex PCR; TCRdb stores just in-frame clones and leaves some out. Of tens of thousands of clones listed, 85% to 95% were seen once; the top ten hold about 7.6%. Every patient had relapsed following autologous stem cell transplantation, and cohorts differed in brentuximab vedotin exposure. The source material was peripheral blood mononuclear cells (PBMCs), sampled at baseline. This receptor was identified in a human donor with classical Hodgkin lymphoma.

CDR3 in amino acids: CASSGSGNTGELFF. CDR3 DNA: TGTGCCAGCAGCGGTTCAGGGAACACCGGGGAGCTGTTTTTT. The chain has TRBV9 and TRBJ2-2; D unclear. The germline V gene has CDR1 SGDLS and CDR2 YYNGEE. Trimming cost V 3 bases and J 1 base, with 7 bases left between them. The CDR3 totals 14 residues.